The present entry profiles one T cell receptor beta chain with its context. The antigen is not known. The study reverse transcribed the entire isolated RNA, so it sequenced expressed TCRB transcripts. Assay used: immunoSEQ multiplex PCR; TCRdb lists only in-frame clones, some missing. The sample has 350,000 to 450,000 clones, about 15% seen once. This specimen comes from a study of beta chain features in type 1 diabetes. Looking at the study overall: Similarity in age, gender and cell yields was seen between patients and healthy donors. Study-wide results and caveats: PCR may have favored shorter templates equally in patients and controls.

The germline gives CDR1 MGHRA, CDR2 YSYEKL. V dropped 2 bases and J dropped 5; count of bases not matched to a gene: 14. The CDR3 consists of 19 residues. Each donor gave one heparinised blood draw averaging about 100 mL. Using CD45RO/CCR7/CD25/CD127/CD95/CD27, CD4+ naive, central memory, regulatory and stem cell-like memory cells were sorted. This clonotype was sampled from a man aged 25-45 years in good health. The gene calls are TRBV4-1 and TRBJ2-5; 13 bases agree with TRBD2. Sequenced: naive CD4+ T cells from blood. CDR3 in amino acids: CASSQNGPGTSGIEETQYF. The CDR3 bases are TGCGCCAGCAGCCAAAACGGACCCGGGACTAGCGGGATCGAGGAGACCCAGTACTTC.